The 30 T cell receptor beta chains presented below share a single source sample, sequenced in a study of blood T cell repertoires in COVID-19. Profiling relied on immunoSEQ multiplex PCR, and the TCRdb table lists in-frame clones only, not all of them. In the table there are approximately 190,000 clones, around 80% of which are singletons. The specimen sequenced was peripheral blood. The receptors come from a man aged 25-40 years with active or convalescent COVID-19.

The chain carries TRBV4-1 and TRBJ1-1, with D possibly TRBD1 on 6 matching bases. The length of the CDR3 is 16 residues. Germline V CDR1 and CDR2: MGHRA, YSYEKL. Between the trimmed V and J ends, which lost 2 bases and 1 base, there was a span of 14 bases. Written as DNA, the CDR3 is TGCGCCAGCAGCCAACCCAGAACAGGGCCGAACACTGAAGCTTTCTTT. Its protein is CASSQPRTGPNTEAFF.

In nucleotides, the CDR3 is TGTGCCAGCAGTGACAGGGGGGATCTAGATGAGCAGTTCTTC. This gives the protein CASSDRGDLDEQFF. This rearrangement joins TRBV6-1 to TRBJ2-1; D perhaps matches TRBD1 (7 bases). This CDR3 region has 14 residues. V was clipped by 3 bases and J by 8 bases, with 14 bases between them. CDR1 is MNHNS, CDR2 SASEGT, per germline.

The rearrangement uses TRBV3-1 (or the pseudogene TRBV3-2) and TRBJ1-1, with D possibly matching TRBD1 (6 bases). Germline CDR1 reads LGHDT; CDR2 reads YNNKEL (reference sequence). The V gene lost 3 bases and the J gene lost 6 bases, with 17 bases spanning the gap. There are 15 residues in the CDR3. The CDR3 bases are TGTGCCAGCAGCCACCTCCGAACAGGGTACGCTGAAGCTTTCTTT. Its translation: CASSHLRTGYAEAFF.

This clone has more than one count but fewer than ten. The chain carries TRBV27 and TRBJ2-7; no firm D call. The CDR3 has 10 amino acids. Trimming pared 4 bases from V and 6 bases from J, leaving 4 bases between. Germline V gene data show CDR1 as MNHEY and CDR2 as SMNVEV (reference sequence). The CDR3 DNA sequence: TGTGCCAGCAGTTGGGCCGAGCAGTACTTC. This sequence encodes CASSWAEQYF.

The chain employs TRBV27 and TRBJ1-5, with 9 bases identical to TRBD1. The V and J ends lost 4 bases and 7 bases, in that order; junction bases with no gene match: 5. The CDR3 is made up of 14 amino acids. CDR1 MNHEY and CDR2 SMNVEV come from the germline V gene (reference sequence). CDR3 amino acids: CASSWTGVEQPQHF. CDR3 DNA: TGTGCCAGCAGTTGGACAGGGGTCGAGCAGCCCCAGCATTTT.

V and J are TRBV6-5 and TRBJ1-1; no clear D. The CDR3 totals 13 residues. In germline, CDR1 is MNHEY, CDR2 SVGAGI. The V gene lost 6 bases and the J gene lost 0 bases, with 8 bases spanning the gap. The CDR3 DNA sequence: TGTGCCAGCAGGGCCCCTTTGAACACTGAAGCTTTCTTT. Protein product: CASRAPLNTEAFF.

The V call is TRBV7-2, the J call TRBJ1-1; possible D gene TRBD1, 6 bases. CDR3 length: 18 amino acids. Trimming took off 2 bases at V and 5 bases at J, with 24 bases between the two ends. Germline V CDR1 and CDR2: SGHTA, FQGNSA. The CDR3 sequence: CASSLLDRQVGWGTEAFF. The CDR3 coding sequence is TGTGCCAGCAGCTTACTGGACCGACAGGTTGGATGGGGAACTGAAGCTTTCTTT. Together with reference TRBV7-2 and TRBJ1-1, the CDR3 gives the full variable domain: GAGVSQSPSNKVTEKGKDVELRCDPISGHTALYWYRQSLGQGLEFLIYFQGNSAPDKSGLPSDRFSAERTGGSVSTLTIQRTQQEDSAVYLCASSLLDRQVGWGTEAFFGQGTRLTVV.

This sequence joins TRBV27 and TRBJ2-5; 10 bases are a match to TRBD1. Losses at the gene ends were 5 bases for V and 4 bases for J; bases not matched to a gene: 10. The germline gives CDR1 MNHEY, CDR2 SMNVEV (reference sequence). The CDR3 spans 16 residues. Here the CDR3 reads CASSNRQGARGETQYF. CDR3 DNA: TGTGCCAGCAGTAATCGACAGGGGGCGCGTGGAGAGACCCAGTACTTC.

The V gene is TRBV19, the J gene TRBJ2-1; tentatively, D is TRBD1 (5 bases). V was shortened by 6 bases and J by 9 bases, with 12 bases between the two germline ends. Germline V gene sequence: CDR1 LNHDA, CDR2 SQIVND (reference sequence). The CDR3 extends over 12 amino acids. CDR3 sequence: CASRAQGLEQFF. In DNA form, the CDR3 reads TGTGCCAGTAGAGCCCAGGGCCTTGAGCAGTTCTTC.

The rearrangement links TRBV6-5 to TRBJ2-4, with 8 bases identical to TRBD2. With 2 bases clipped from V and 1 base from J, the junction kept 4 bases outside the gene matches. This CDR3 has 16 amino acids. Germline V gives CDR1 MNHEY, CDR2 SVGAGI. Here the CDR3 reads CASSYAASGAKNIQYF. CDR3 nucleotides: TGTGCCAGCAGTTACGCGGCTAGCGGGGCCAAAAACATTCAGTACTTC.

The genes are TRBV15 and TRBJ1-4; D gene unclear. CDR3 length: 12 residues. Germline-derived CDR1 and CDR2 are LNHNV and YYDKDF (reference sequence). V lost 4 bases, J lost 4 bases, and 4 bases lay in between. The CDR3 reads CATSTYNEKLFF. The CDR3 DNA sequence: TGTGCCACCAGCACCTATAATGAAAAACTGTTTTTT.

The genes are TRBV30 and TRBJ1-1; TRBD1 might be the D (6 bases). The germline CDR1 and CDR2 sequences are GTSNPN and SVGIG (reference sequence). V was cut by 2 bases and J by 5 bases, with 12 bases left in between. This CDR3 has 13 residues. The CDR3 DNA reads TGTGCCTGGAGTCCAGGGGCCGGTACTGAAGCTTTCTTT. Translation: CAWSPGAGTEAFF.

The chain combines TRBV9 with TRBJ2-2, with D uncertain. The CDR3 has 15 amino acids. Trimming stripped 0 bases from V and 0 bases from J, with 6 bases between. Germline loops: CDR1 SGDLS, CDR2 YYNGEE. The CDR3 DNA follows: TGTGCCAGCAGCGTAGCCTTAACGAACACCGGGGAGCTGTTTTTT. Translated, it gives CASSVALTNTGELFF.

The V and J genes are TRBV9 and TRBJ1-1; maybe TRBD1 (6 bases). Trimming took 0 bases from V and 2 from J, leaving 8 bases between them. This CDR3 has 14 amino acids. CDR1 SGDLS and CDR2 YYNGEE come from the germline V gene. CDR3 sequence reads: CASSVEDSNTEAFF. In DNA form, the CDR3 reads TGTGCCAGCAGCGTAGAGGACAGCAACACTGAAGCTTTCTTT.

The V gene is TRBV2, the J gene TRBJ2-1, with D possibly matching TRBD2 (5 bases). This CDR3 is 14 amino acids long. Germline loops: CDR1 SNHLY, CDR2 FYNNEI. Trimming stripped 3 bases from V and 5 bases from J, with 11 bases between. Here the CDR3 reads CASSERVKDNEQFF. The CDR3, as DNA: TGTGCCAGCAGTGAGCGGGTTAAGGACAATGAGCAGTTCTTC.

The chain employs TRBV18 and TRBJ1-5; D unresolved. V was shortened by 6 bases and J by 7 bases, with 16 bases between the two germline ends. Germline V gene lookup returns CDR1 KGHSH and CDR2 LQKENI. The CDR3 spans 14 residues. The CDR3 reads CASSPVGGHQPQHF. For the CDR3, the DNA is TGTGCCAGCTCTCCCGTCGGAGGGCACCAGCCCCAGCATTTT.

The chain joins TRBV7-8 to TRBJ2-3; 7 nucleotides agree with TRBD2. V shed 2 bases, J shed 3 bases, and the junction held 8 bases outside the gene matches. Germline CDR1 and CDR2: SGHVS and FQNEAQ. The CDR3 totals 16 residues. The chain's CDR3 is CASSLLAEGGTDTQYF. The CDR3 DNA is TGTGCCAGCAGCTTACTAGCGGAGGGAGGAACAGATACGCAGTATTTT.

The chain joins TRBV9 to TRBJ1-1; 7 bases line up with TRBD1. Looked up from germline, CDR1 is SGDLS and CDR2 is YYNGEE. Trimming cost V 2 bases and J 4 bases; bases outside gene matches: 8. The CDR3 extends over 15 amino acids. The CDR3 nucleotides read TGTGCCAGCAGCGTCTCAGGGGGTTCAGGCACTGAAGCTTTCTTT. This sequence encodes CASSVSGGSGTEAFF.

V usage is TRBV6-6 and J usage is TRBJ1-4, with TRBD1 matching 8 bases. CDR1 and CDR2 from the germline V gene are MNHNY and SVGAGI (reference sequence). V lost 0 bases, J lost 8 bases, and 2 bases stayed unmatched. This CDR3 comprises 14 residues. The CDR3 region is CASSYSRQGEKLFF. CDR3 DNA sequence: TGTGCCAGCAGTTACTCAAGACAGGGGGAAAAACTGTTTTTT.

In this sample, this clone turned up many times. The rearrangement uses TRBV19 and TRBJ2-2; unclear D gene. Trimming removed 3 bases at V and 4 bases at J, with 15 bases between. CDR1 LNHDA and CDR2 SQIVND come from the germline V gene (reference sequence). CDR3 length: 16 residues. CDR3 amino acids: CASSIPRFLGTGELFF. The CDR3 nucleotides are TGTGCCAGTAGTATCCCCCGGTTTCTTGGCACCGGGGAGCTGTTTTTT. Using reference TRBV19 and TRBJ2-2 for the parts outside the CDR3, the full variable domain is DGGITQSPKYLFRKEGQNVTLSCEQNLNHDAMYWYRQDPGQGLRLIYYSQIVNDFQKGDIAEGYSVSREKKESFPLTVTSAQKNPTAFYLCASSIPRFLGTGELFFGEGSRLTVL.

This rearrangement joins TRBV30 to TRBJ1-6, with TRBD1 identical over 8 bases. The CDR3 runs to 15 residues. The V gene's germline CDR1 is GTSNPN and CDR2 SVGIG (reference sequence). V trimming: 2 bases; J trimming: 10 bases; junction bases outside the gene matches: 10. In DNA, the CDR3 is TGTGCCTGGAGTTCCGGACAGGGACATTACTCACCCCTCCACTTT. Its translation is CAWSSGQGHYSPLHF.

This chain links TRBV27 with TRBJ2-4; D might be TRBD2 (7 bases). CDR3 size: 17 residues. The V gene lost 0 bases and the J gene lost 6 bases, with 18 bases spanning the gap. Germline V gene sequence: CDR1 MNHEY, CDR2 SMNVEV (reference sequence). The CDR3 loop is CASSLSWGGGFRNIQYF. The CDR3 bases are TGTGCCAGCAGTTTATCGTGGGGGGGCGGTTTCAGAAACATTCAGTACTTC.

Here the CDR3 reads CASSNPGISGNTIYF. CDR3 nucleotides: TGTGCCAGCAGCAATCCAGGGATTTCTGGAAACACCATATATTTT. The rearrangement uses TRBV6-5 and TRBJ1-3, with D maybe TRBD1 (5 bases). Germline CDR1 and CDR2: MNHEY and SVGAGI. CDR3 size: 15 residues. V gave up 6 bases and J gave up 1 base, with 13 bases separating them.

The genes are TRBV3-1 (or the pseudogene TRBV3-2) and TRBJ2-7, with 8 bases identical to TRBD1. This CDR3 spans 13 amino acids. Looked up from germline, CDR1 is LGHDT and CDR2 is YNNKEL (reference sequence). The junction had 2 bases not matched to a gene; V was cut back by 4 bases and J by 3 bases. CDR3 amino acids: CASSRTGGYEQYF. In DNA, the CDR3 is TGTGCCAGCAGCCGCACAGGGGGCTACGAGCAGTACTTC.

This rearrangement joins TRBV7-3 to TRBJ1-1; D possibly corresponds to TRBD1 (5 bases). The CDR3 loop spans 14 amino acids. Trimming removed 0 bases at V and 1 base at J, with 6 bases between. Germline CDR1 SGHTA, CDR2 FQGTGA. CDR3: CASSLTGGNTEAFF. CDR3 DNA: TGTGCCAGCAGCTTAACGGGGGGGAACACTGAAGCTTTCTTT.

V and J are TRBV12-3 or TRBV12-4 and TRBJ2-1; D call uncertain. Between the trimmed V and J ends, which lost 6 bases and 8 bases, there was a span of 14 bases. The CDR3 totals 13 residues. The CDR3 protein is CASRSPNSDEQFF. As DNA, the CDR3 is TGTGCCAGCAGAAGTCCGAATAGTGATGAGCAGTTCTTC.

CDR3 loop: CASNQPEARRSEAFF. CDR3 coding DNA: TGTGCCAGCAACCAACCAGAAGCTCGACGTAGCGAAGCTTTCTTT. This chain uses TRBV11-2 with TRBJ1-1; D is uncertain. V lost 7 bases and J 8 bases, leaving 23 bases between the germline ends. The CDR3 is 15 amino acids. CDR1 and CDR2 from the germline V gene are SGHAT and FQNNGV.

The chain has TRBV2 and TRBJ1-1, with TRBD1 as a possible D gene (5 bases). From germline, CDR1 is SNHLY and CDR2 FYNNEI. The CDR3 is 12 residues long. V lost 4 bases to trimming and J lost 4 bases, with 7 bases between them. CDR3 residues: CASSARATEAFF. The CDR3, as DNA: TGTGCCAGCAGTGCCAGGGCCACTGAAGCTTTCTTT.

Remarks on this clone: This may be a read error, as it is one base from a much larger clone. The same CDR3 can be traced to other DNA sequences in this sample. V is TRBV7-9 and J is TRBJ1-1; 7 nucleotides match TRBD1. The germline V gene encodes CDR1 SEHNR and CDR2 FQNEAQ (reference sequence). The CDR3 length is 14 residues. After removal of 5 bases from V and 0 bases from J, the junction contained 3 bases not matched to a gene. The CDR3 reads CASSPGQLNTEAFF. As DNA, the CDR3 is TGTGCCAGCAGCCCGGGACAGTTGAACACTGAAGCTTTCTTT. The full variable domain, in which reference TRBV7-9 and TRBJ1-1 provide the parts outside the CDR3, is DTGVSQNPRHKITKRGQNVTFRCDPISEHNRLYWYRQTLGQGPEFLTYFQNEAQLEKSRLLSDRFSAERPKGSFSTLEIQRTEQGDSAMYLCASSPGQLNTEAFFGQGTRLTVV.

The chain employs TRBV28 and TRBJ2-2; 9 bases align to TRBD1. Germline CDR1 and CDR2: MDHEN and SYDVKM. The ends lost 8 bases at V and 1 base at J; junction bases unmatched: 2. This CDR3 spans 14 amino acids. Here the CDR3 DNA reads TGTGCCAGCCAGACAGGGGGGAACACCGGGGAGCTGTTTTTT. Amino acid sequence: CASQTGGNTGELFF.